This entry lists 4 T cell receptor beta chains sequenced from one sample in a study of Tregs in tolerant kidney transplant recipients. The nonmyeloablative bone marrow transplants came from related graft donors, with transient mixed chimerism. Method: immunoSEQ multiplex PCR; TCRdb's copy keeps in-frame clones and lacks some. The sample's table shows some 10,000 clones. The specimen comprised CD8+ T cells from blood (PBMCs), sampled 24 months after the transplant. Receptor source: a human patient who received a combined kidney and bone marrow transplant. Part of the T cells may come from the graft donor.

With regard to this clone: The sequenced fragment ends 3 residues before the CDR3 boundary, so the rest is inferred from the germline J gene. The rearrangement uses TRBV7-8 and TRBJ2-1, with D tentatively TRBD1 (6 bases). The CDR3 is 17 residues long. Trimming pared 1 base from V and 0 bases from J, leaving 13 bases between. The germline V gene encodes CDR1 SGHVS and CDR2 FQNEAQ. The DNA read from the CDR3 is TGTGCCAGCAGCTTAGATCTCGGACAGACCTCCTACAATGAG. It codes for CASSLDLGQTSYNE. Given in full, the CDR3 is CASSLDLGQTSYNEQFF.

On this clone itself: Germline and junction disagree at one end, which may indicate a read error. The CDR3 is cut off 3 residues early in the read; its end comes from the germline J gene. The V call is TRBV4-2, the J call TRBJ2-3; 13 nucleotides line up with TRBD2. The CDR3 sequence is 18 residues long. The germline V gene encodes CDR1 LGHNA and CDR2 YNFKEQ. The covered CDR3 bases are TGCGCCAGCAGCCAAGTAGGACTAGCGGGAGAGGGCACAGATACG. Its translation: CASSQVGLAGEGTDT. The entire CDR3 reads CASSQVGLAGEGTDTQYF.

Turning to this clone: The read finishes 3 residues shy of the CDR3 end, and the germline J gene is used to complete it. The chain is built from TRBV5-5 and TRBJ2-7, with D maybe TRBD2 (5 bases). V was cut by 0 bases and J by 4 bases, with 8 bases left in between. This CDR3 region has 13 residues. Germline CDR1 and CDR2: SGHKS and YYEKEE (reference sequence). The CDR3 region is CASSLARGYEQYF. The sequenced CDR3 bases are TGTGCCAGCAGCTTGGCCCGGGGTTACGAG.

On this clone itself: The read finishes 3 residues shy of the CDR3 end, and the germline J gene is used to complete it. The gene calls are TRBV5-1 and TRBJ2-7, with 9 positions matching TRBD1. Germline-derived CDR1 and CDR2 are SGHRS and YFSETQ. Trimming cost V 0 bases and J 3 bases; bases outside gene matches: 7. The CDR3 has 16 residues. The part of the CDR3 DNA that was read is TGCGCCAGCAGCTTGGGGGCAGACAGGGGGATCTACGAG. Its protein is CASSLGADRGIYE. The full-length CDR3 reads as CASSLGADRGIYEQYF. The full variable domain, its missing parts supplied by reference TRBV5-1 and TRBJ2-7, is KAGVTQTPRYLIKTRGQQVTLSCSPISGHRSVSWYQQTPGQGLQFLFEYFSETQRNKGNFPGRFSGRQFSNSRSEMNVSTLELGDSALYLCASSLGADRGIYEQYFGPGTRLTVT.